The next 20 T cell receptor beta chains were all read from a single sample in a study of human versus mouse CDR3 diversity and MHC coevolution. TCRdb keeps only in-frame clones here, not all; method: immunoSEQ multiplex PCR. The sample consists of around 74,000 clones, roughly 92% of them appearing once. Sequenced input: naive CD4+ T cells from blood. Documented subset: CD45RO-negative CD62L-positive naive CD4 T cells. Every receptor here comes from a person between 25 and 70 years old in good health.

This clone was seen a single time. The V gene is TRBV6-1, the J gene TRBJ1-6; no clear D. V lost 2 bases and J lost 10, with 6 bases in between. Looked up from germline, CDR1 is MNHNS and CDR2 is SASEGT. The CDR3 is 12 residues long. The CDR3 bases are TGTGCCAGCAGTGAACGGTGGTCACCCCTCCACTTT. As protein: CASSERWSPLHF.

V gene TRBV6-1 combines with J gene TRBJ2-3; 7 nucleotides align to TRBD2. In germline, CDR1 is MNHNS, CDR2 SASEGT. The ends lost 2 bases at V and 2 bases at J; junction bases unmatched: 1. The CDR3 is made up of 14 amino acids. Here the CDR3 reads CASSERGVTDTQYF. In DNA, the CDR3 is TGTGCCAGCAGTGAACGGGGGGTCACAGATACGCAGTATTTT.

V usage is TRBV29-1 and J usage is TRBJ1-1; 8 bases line up with TRBD1. J lost 10 bases, V lost 8 bases, and 6 bases had no gene match. This CDR3 comprises 10 residues. Germline lookup yields CDR1 SQVTM and CDR2 ANQGSEA. Here the CDR3 DNA reads TGCAGCTCTGGTGGGACAGGAGCTTTCTTT. Amino acids: CSSGGTGAFF.

The chain combines TRBV28 with TRBJ2-3; D remains ambiguous. Per the germline V gene, CDR1 is MDHEN and CDR2 is SYDVKM. The CDR3 extends over 13 amino acids. V was shortened by 8 bases and J by 0 bases, with 9 bases between the two germline ends. The CDR3 region has the DNA TGTGCCAGCCAGGAATCTAGCACAGATACGCAGTATTTT. It translates to CASQESSTDTQYF.

The chain uses TRBV30 and TRBJ2-2; no clear D gene. Germline lookup yields CDR1 GTSNPN and CDR2 SVGIG (reference sequence). Trimming took off 6 bases at V and 0 bases at J, with 11 bases between the two ends. This CDR3 contains 14 residues. This CDR3 reads CACDTGTNTGELFF. The CDR3 DNA is TGTGCCTGCGACACCGGAACGAACACCGGGGAGCTGTTTTTT.

This clone was observed a few times. The V call is TRBV28, the J call TRBJ1-4; no firm D call. Trimming pared 0 bases from V and 8 bases from J, leaving 10 bases between. The CDR3 runs to 14 residues. CDR1 is MDHEN and CDR2 is SYDVKM in the germline V gene. CDR3 loop: CASSLWSPGEKLFF. CDR3 nucleotide sequence: TGTGCCAGCAGTTTATGGTCGCCGGGAGAAAAACTGTTTTTT. The full variable domain, rest sourced from reference TRBV28 and TRBJ1-4, is DVKVTQSSRYLVKRTGEKVFLECVQDMDHENMFWYRQDPGLGLRLIYFSYDVKMKEKGDIPEGYSVSREKKERFSLILESASTNQTSMYLCASSLWSPGEKLFFGSGTQLSVL.

This chain connects TRBV14 to TRBJ1-5, with 8 nucleotides matching TRBD1. V gave up 5 bases and J gave up 0 bases; unmatched junction bases: 12. This CDR3 contains 18 residues. Looked up from germline, CDR1 is SGHDN and CDR2 is FVKESK. CDR3 region: CASSSGTGTGYSNQPQHF. The CDR3 DNA reads as TGTGCCAGCAGCTCCGGGACAGGAACCGGGTATAGCAATCAGCCCCAGCATTTT.

V usage is TRBV5-1 and J usage is TRBJ2-7, with no clear D. Trimming removed 0 bases at V and 0 bases at J, with 4 bases between. Germline lookup yields CDR1 SGHRS and CDR2 YFSETQ. The CDR3 spans 13 residues. CDR3 bases: TGCGCCAGCAGCTTGGTCGGCTCCTACGAGCAGTACTTC. Translated: CASSLVGSYEQYF.

The rearrangement links TRBV29-1 to TRBJ1-1; possible D gene TRBD1, 6 bases. In germline, CDR1 is SQVTM, CDR2 ANQGSEA. CDR3 size: 10 residues. Trimming took off 7 bases at V and 8 bases at J, with 11 bases between the two ends. The CDR3: CSGGGQEAFF. As DNA, the CDR3 is TGCAGCGGAGGGGGACAAGAAGCTTTCTTT. Together with reference TRBV29-1 and TRBJ1-1, the CDR3 gives the full variable domain: SAVISQKPSRDICQRGTSLTIQCQVDSQVTMMFWYRQQPGQSLTLIATANQGSEATYESGFVIDKFPISRPNLTFSTLTVSNMSPEDSSIYLCSGGGQEAFFGQGTRLTVV.

This clone was seen once. The chain combines TRBV5-1 with TRBJ2-2; TRBD2 might be the D (5 bases). V gave up 0 bases and J gave up 7 bases, with 13 bases separating them. The CDR3 is 15 amino acids. Germline V gene sequence: CDR1 SGHRS, CDR2 YFSETQ. The CDR3 DNA is TGCGCCAGCAGCTTGGGTCGTGGGAGTTTCGGGGAGCTGTTTTTT. Protein product: CASSLGRGSFGELFF. The complete variable domain, with remaining parts taken from reference TRBV5-1 and TRBJ2-2, reads KAGVTQTPRYLIKTRGQQVTLSCSPISGHRSVSWYQQTPGQGLQFLFEYFSETQRNKGNFPGRFSGRQFSNSRSEMNVSTLELGDSALYLCASSLGRGSFGELFFGEGSRLTVL.

The V and J genes are TRBV6-1 and TRBJ1-4; weak D call: TRBD1 (6 bases). In germline, CDR1 is MNHNS, CDR2 SASEGT. The CDR3 contains 18 residues. The V end was cut by 2 bases, the J end by 4 bases, with 20 bases between. The CDR3, as DNA: TGTGCCAGCAGTGAATGGGGAGGCGGGGGCAATGTTAATGAAAAACTGTTTTTT. Its protein is CASSEWGGGGNVNEKLFF.

The V call is TRBV2, the J call TRBJ2-5; no clear D. CDR3 length: 11 residues. V lost 6 bases, J lost 7 bases, and 9 bases lay in between. CDR1 is SNHLY, CDR2 FYNNEI, per germline. CDR3 protein: CASSAPGTQYF. The CDR3 bases are TGTGCCAGCAGCGCCCCAGGGACCCAGTACTTC.

The chain combines TRBV10-3 with TRBJ1-1, with D possibly being TRBD1 (5 bases). The CDR3 contains 13 residues. Germline V gives CDR1 ENHRY, CDR2 SYGVKD. Trimming took off 4 bases at V and 1 base at J, with 7 bases between the two ends. The CDR3: CAISGQPNTEAFF. CDR3 DNA sequence: TGTGCCATCAGTGGACAGCCGAACACTGAAGCTTTCTTT.

The gene calls are TRBV4-1 and TRBJ2-7, with D tentatively TRBD1 (5 bases). Looked up from germline, CDR1 is MGHRA and CDR2 is YSYEKL. V was pared by 4 bases and J by 3 bases, with 10 bases between. There are 13 residues in the CDR3. The CDR3 protein is CASSLRQNYEQYF. In nucleotides, the CDR3 is TGCGCCAGCAGCCTTCGACAGAACTACGAGCAGTACTTC.

V gene TRBV2 combines with J gene TRBJ2-6, with D possibly being TRBD2 (5 bases). Between the trimmed V and J ends, which lost 6 bases and 0 bases, there was a span of 15 bases. The germline CDR1 and CDR2 sequences are SNHLY and FYNNEI. This CDR3 is 17 amino acids long. The CDR3, as DNA: TGTGCCAGCAGGGAGGACGGCAGAAGCTCTGGGGCCAACGTCCTGACTTTC. Translating it yields CASREDGRSSGANVLTF.

The chain carries TRBV28 and TRBJ2-1, with 8 positions matching TRBD1. V was pared by 7 bases and J by 0 bases, with 2 bases of the junction left unmatched. Germline-derived CDR1 and CDR2 are MDHEN and SYDVKM. The CDR3 is made up of 14 amino acids. As DNA, the CDR3 is TGTGCCAGCAATGGACAGGGCTCCTACAATGAGCAGTTCTTC. Translation gives CASNGQGSYNEQFF.

The V gene is TRBV6-5, the J gene TRBJ1-1; D remains unclear. The germline gives CDR1 MNHEY, CDR2 SVGAGI. V was clipped by 5 bases and J by 1 base, with 8 bases between them. The CDR3 runs to 13 residues. CDR3 coding DNA: TGTGCCAGCAGTGAGGCGACGAACACTGAAGCTTTCTTT. It is translated as CASSEATNTEAFF.

This rearrangement joins TRBV4-1 to TRBJ2-2; D is possibly TRBD2 (6 bases). The germline V gene has CDR1 MGHRA and CDR2 YSYEKL. CDR3 length: 15 residues. V lost 1 base and J lost 3, with 9 bases in between. The chain's CDR3 is CASSQAGADTGELFF. For the CDR3, the DNA is TGCGCCAGCAGCCAAGCGGGAGCGGACACCGGGGAGCTGTTTTTT.

V gene TRBV7-6 combines with J gene TRBJ1-4, with TRBD1 as a possible D gene (5 bases). Germline CDR1 SGHVS, CDR2 FNYEAQ. The CDR3 covers 16 residues. The ends were cut back, 1 base at V and 2 bases at J, with 11 bases in the middle. CDR3 sequence: CASSLGRGTTNEKLFF. In DNA, the CDR3 is TGTGCCAGCAGCTTAGGCCGCGGGACGACTAATGAAAAACTGTTTTTT.

J is TRBJ1-3 and V is TRBV7-5; the table's D call, TRBD1, was not checked against the DNA. TRBV7-5 is labeled a pseudogene. The CDR3 totals 15 residues. For the CDR3, the DNA is TGTGTCAGAAGCTGCGCCAGGGGGCGCGAAAACACCATATATTTT. Translating gives CVRSCARGRENTIYF.